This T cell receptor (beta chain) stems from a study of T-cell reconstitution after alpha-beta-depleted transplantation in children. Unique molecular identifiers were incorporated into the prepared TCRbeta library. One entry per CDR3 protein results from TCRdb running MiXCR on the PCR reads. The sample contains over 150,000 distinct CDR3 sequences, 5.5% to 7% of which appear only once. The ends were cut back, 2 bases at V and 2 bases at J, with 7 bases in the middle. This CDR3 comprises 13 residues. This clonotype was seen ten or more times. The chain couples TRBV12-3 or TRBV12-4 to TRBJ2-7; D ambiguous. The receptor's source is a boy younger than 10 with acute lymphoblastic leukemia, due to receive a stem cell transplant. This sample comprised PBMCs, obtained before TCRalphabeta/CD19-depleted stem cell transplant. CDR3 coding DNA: TGTGCCAGCAGTTTAACATTCGCCTACGAGCAGTACTTC. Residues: CASSLTFAYEQYF.